The 22 T cell receptor beta chains presented below share a single source sample, sequenced in a study of T cell repertoires and Cas9 in healthy adults. Profiling relied on immunoSEQ multiplex PCR, and the TCRdb table lists in-frame clones only, not all of them. This sample has around 20,000 clones; roughly 89% occur once, and the top ten carry about 1.6%. Sequencing was done on a sample of CD4+ effector T cells (CD127+, CD25-, CD137-, CD154-) from PBMCs; culture status not recorded. Receptor source: a human donor in good health.

The rearrangement uses TRBV29-1 and TRBJ2-1, with a possible D match to TRBD1 (5 bases). CDR3 length: 12 residues. The V end lost 7 bases, the J end lost 7 bases, and 14 bases lay between the germline ends. From germline, CDR1 is SQVTM and CDR2 ANQGSEA. DNA for the CDR3: TGCAGCGCCCAAGCAGGGTTGAATGAGCAGTTCTTC. It encodes CSAQAGLNEQFF.

This CDR3 is CASSDRGLYGYTF. CDR3 DNA: TGTGCCAGTAGTGACAGGGGGCTTTATGGCTACACCTTC. J is TRBJ1-2 and V is TRBV19; 10 nucleotides match TRBD1. There are 13 residues in the CDR3. CDR1 is LNHDA, CDR2 SQIVND, per germline (reference sequence). The V segment lost 5 bases and the J segment 5 bases; nucleotides outside the gene matches: 2.

This chain links TRBV10-1 with TRBJ1-3; D remains unclear. This CDR3 is built from 12 residues. Trimming removed 5 bases at V and 3 bases at J, with 5 bases between. From germline, CDR1 is WNHNN and CDR2 SYGVQD (reference sequence). The CDR3 is CASSPGGNTIYF. CDR3 nucleotide sequence: TGCGCCAGCAGTCCGGGTGGAAACACCATATATTTT.

The rearrangement links TRBV5-1 to TRBJ2-7; D may be TRBD1 (6 bases). From germline, CDR1 is SGHRS and CDR2 YFSETQ. V lost 1 base and J lost 3, with 14 bases in between. This CDR3 has 15 amino acids. CDR3: CASSLFRTESYEQYF. As DNA, the CDR3 is TGCGCCAGCAGCTTGTTTCGGACAGAGAGCTACGAGCAGTACTTC.

This chain connects TRBV28 to TRBJ2-7; D gene unclear. The germline CDR1 and CDR2 sequences are MDHEN and SYDVKM. The length of the CDR3 is 12 residues. V shed 8 bases and J shed 6 bases, with 14 bases lying between them. As DNA, the CDR3 is TGTGCCAGCGCAGGTTCGGTAACCGAGCAGTACTTC. Translation: CASAGSVTEQYF.

The chain employs TRBV28 and TRBJ2-3; tentatively, D is TRBD1 (6 bases). The CDR3 has 15 residues. Germline V gene lookup returns CDR1 MDHEN and CDR2 SYDVKM. The V end was cut by 3 bases, the J end by 1 base, with 11 bases between. The CDR3 spells CASSLAGAGTDTQYF. DNA for the CDR3: TGTGCCAGCAGTTTGGCAGGGGCCGGCACAGATACGCAGTATTTT.

This chain joins TRBV30 and TRBJ1-4, with D tentatively TRBD1 (6 bases). The V gene's germline CDR1 is GTSNPN and CDR2 SVGIG (reference sequence). The CDR3 loop spans 13 amino acids. V was pared by 2 bases and J by 5 bases, with 9 bases between. In DNA, the CDR3 is TGTGCCTGGAGTCGGGGGGCGAATGAAAAACTGTTTTTT. It specifies CAWSRGANEKLFF. Drawing the rest from reference TRBV30 and TRBJ1-4, the complete variable domain is SQTIHQWPATLVQPVGSPLSLECTVEGTSNPNLYWYRQAAGRGLQLLFYSVGIGQISSEVPQNLSASRPQDRQFILSSKKLLLSDSGFYLCAWSRGANEKLFFGSGTQLSVL.

The chain uses TRBV28 and TRBJ1-6; D gene uncertain. Trimming removed 2 bases at V and 4 bases at J, with 6 bases between. Germline lookup yields CDR1 MDHEN and CDR2 SYDVKM. The CDR3 consists of 14 residues. CDR3 in DNA: TGTGCCAGCAGTTTAACGGGGTATAATTCACCCCTCCACTTT. This codes for CASSLTGYNSPLHF.

This rearrangement joins TRBV5-4 to TRBJ1-5; D unclear. This CDR3 is built from 15 residues. The V end was cut by 1 base, the J end by 3 bases, with 11 bases between. The germline gives CDR1 SGHNT, CDR2 YYREEE (reference sequence). CDR3 region: CASSLLGNLNQPQHF. CDR3 in DNA: TGTGCCAGCAGCTTGTTGGGGAACCTCAATCAGCCCCAGCATTTT.

The V gene is TRBV11-2, the J gene TRBJ2-5; 7 nucleotides agree with TRBD2. The germline V gene has CDR1 SGHAT and CDR2 FQNNGV. CDR3 length equals 15 residues. With 4 bases clipped from V and 5 bases from J, the junction kept 10 bases outside the gene matches. For the CDR3, the DNA is TGTGCCAGCAGCTCGGATTTGGGGGGGTGGGAGACCCAGTACTTC. It specifies CASSSDLGGWETQYF. The full variable domain, completed using reference TRBV11-2 and TRBJ2-5, is EAGVAQSPRYKIIEKRQSVAFWCNPISGHATLYWYQQILGQGPKLLIQFQNNGVVDDSQLPKDRFSAERLKGVDSTLKIQPAKLEDSAVYLCASSSDLGGWETQYFGPGTRLLVL.

The chain joins TRBV18 to TRBJ1-5; possible D gene TRBD1, 5 bases. This CDR3 spans 18 amino acids. Germline loops: CDR1 KGHSH, CDR2 LQKENI. The ends were cut back, 4 bases at V and 4 bases at J, with 23 bases in the middle. CDR3 residues: CASSLERVVLRENQPQHF. The CDR3 nucleotides read TGTGCCAGCTCACTTGAAAGGGTGGTCCTCAGGGAGAATCAGCCCCAGCATTTT.

This clone was observed a few times. The chain employs TRBV28 and TRBJ2-2; 8 nucleotides match TRBD1. The CDR3 sequence is 15 residues long. Germline V gene data show CDR1 as MDHEN and CDR2 as SYDVKM. V gave up 4 bases and J gave up 6 bases; unmatched junction bases: 7. CDR3 residues: CASSSPGDRSGELFF. CDR3 sequence (DNA): TGTGCCAGCAGTTCCCCTGGGGACAGGTCCGGGGAGCTGTTTTTT.

This chain links TRBV11-2 with TRBJ1-1; the D is unclear. V dropped 1 base and J dropped 1 base, with 7 bases sitting between them. Germline CDR1 SGHAT, CDR2 FQNNGV. The CDR3 runs to 14 residues. The CDR3 DNA follows: TGTGCCAGCAGCTTAGTAGTTTCGAACACTGAAGCTTTCTTT. Translating gives CASSLVVSNTEAFF.

The chain carries TRBV18 and TRBJ2-5; TRBD1 is a possible D gene (6 bases). The germline V and J ends were trimmed by 7 bases and 2 bases, with 14 bases remaining between them. CDR3 size: 14 residues. CDR1 and CDR2 (germline): KGHSH, LQKENI. The CDR3 loop reads CASCTGTSQETQYF. The CDR3 nucleotides are TGTGCCAGCTGCACCGGGACATCTCAAGAGACCCAGTACTTC.

The chain uses TRBV11-2 and TRBJ2-3; TRBD1 is a possible D gene (6 bases). The CDR3 is 17 amino acids. V lost 6 bases, J lost 0 bases, and 19 bases lay in between. Germline V CDR1 and CDR2: SGHAT, FQNNGV. CDR3 sequence (DNA): TGTGCCAGCAGATACATTCGAGGGGGTTCCAGCACAGATACGCAGTATTTT. It encodes CASRYIRGGSSTDTQYF.

The gene calls are TRBV19 and TRBJ2-6; possibly TRBD1 for D (6 bases). Trimming shortened V by 4 bases and J by 2 bases, and 21 bases separated the two germline ends. Germline V gene data show CDR1 as LNHDA and CDR2 as SQIVND (reference sequence). This CDR3 has 19 residues. CDR3 in DNA: TGTGCCAGTAGTAAAACAGGACAGATTCTAGTCACTGGGGCCAACGTCCTGACTTTC. This translates into CASSKTGQILVTGANVLTF.

This chain links TRBV19 with TRBJ2-7; 8 nucleotides match TRBD2. The CDR3 has 16 amino acids. The junction had 6 bases not matched to a gene; V was cut back by 2 bases and J by 0 bases. Per the germline V gene, CDR1 is LNHDA and CDR2 is SQIVND (reference sequence). CDR3 sequence (DNA): TGTGCCAGTAGTATACTGCCGGGAGGGGGCTCCTACGAGCAGTACTTC. Amino acid sequence: CASSILPGGGSYEQYF. The whole variable domain, remainder taken from reference TRBV19 and TRBJ2-7, is DGGITQSPKYLFRKEGQNVTLSCEQNLNHDAMYWYRQDPGQGLRLIYYSQIVNDFQKGDIAEGYSVSREKKESFPLTVTSAQKNPTAFYLCASSILPGGGSYEQYFGPGTRLTVT.

This clone has just a few counts. The chain joins TRBV7-2 to TRBJ1-1; D not certain. The CDR3 runs to 12 residues. Germline V gene data show CDR1 as SGHTA and CDR2 as FQGNSA. V was pared by 7 bases and J by 8 bases, with 14 bases between. Written as DNA, the CDR3 is TGTGCCAGCACCCTCGACCTGAGCGAAGCTTTCTTT. It specifies CASTLDLSEAFF. Using reference TRBV7-2 and TRBJ1-1 for the parts outside the CDR3, the full variable domain is GAGVSQSPSNKVTEKGKDVELRCDPISGHTALYWYRQSLGQGLEFLIYFQGNSAPDKSGLPSDRFSAERTGGSVSTLTIQRTQQEDSAVYLCASTLDLSEAFFGQGTRLTVV.

The chain is built from TRBV19 and TRBJ2-6; TRBD1 matches at 11 bases. J was trimmed by 2 bases and V by 0 bases; bases with no gene match: 12. The CDR3 runs 21 residues. Per the germline V gene, CDR1 is LNHDA and CDR2 is SQIVND (reference sequence). The CDR3 spells CASSIENRDRGFSPGANVLTF. CDR3 nucleotide sequence: TGTGCCAGTAGTATAGAGAACCGGGACAGGGGGTTTTCACCTGGGGCCAACGTCCTGACTTTC.

This clone was counted a single time. The chain has TRBV27 and TRBJ1-2, with D tentatively TRBD1 (6 bases). The V gene's germline CDR1 is MNHEY and CDR2 SMNVEV (reference sequence). The CDR3 contains 13 residues. V was pared by 3 bases and J by 6 bases, with 11 bases between. The CDR3 DNA reads as TGTGCCAGCAGTTTCAGAGGGGGGCATGGCTACACCTTC. It translates to CASSFRGGHGYTF.

This chain connects TRBV4-1 to TRBJ2-3; TRBD2 agrees at 10 bases. Germline CDR1 and CDR2: MGHRA and YSYEKL. The CDR3 totals 17 residues. Unmatched junction bases numbered 14, after V lost 6 bases and J lost 5 bases. The CDR3 is CASSPSHGAGGVDTQYF. The CDR3 region has the DNA TGCGCCAGCAGTCCAAGTCATGGAGCGGGGGGGGTAGATACGCAGTATTTT.

This clone has just a few counts. The V call is TRBV27, the J call TRBJ1-1; 9 bases are shared with TRBD1. Looked up from germline, CDR1 is MNHEY and CDR2 is SMNVEV (reference sequence). V shed 5 bases, J shed 1 base, and the junction held 2 bases outside the gene matches. The CDR3 totals 14 residues. For the CDR3, the DNA is TGTGCCAGCAGTCCGGACAGGGGGAACACTGAAGCTTTCTTT. Residues: CASSPDRGNTEAFF.